Listed below are T cell receptor beta chains from one sample, sequenced in a study of blood T cell repertoires in COVID-19. The repertoire was sequenced with immunoSEQ multiplex PCR; TCRdb's copy has only in-frame clones and lacks some. The sample yields 30,000 to 40,000 clones, 90% to 95% seen once. Sequencing was done on a sample of peripheral blood. Receptors originate from a human donor in a cohort sampled during active COVID-19. Both conserved end residues are part of each CDR3. The D gene is left open where the match is weak. The size of a clone is reported for some rows only, either as once, few or many, or as a class for expanded clones.

d_call	clone_size	v_call	j_call	cdr3_aa	cdr3_nt
TRBD2	.	TRBV7-2	TRBJ2-4	CASSLARTSGKRGIQYF	TGTGCCAGCAGCTTAGCTAGGACTAGCGGGAAAAGAGGCATTCAGTACTTC
TRBD2	once	TRBV9	TRBJ2-1	CASSPGLAGVYEQFF	TGTGCCAGCAGCCCCGGTTTAGCGGGAGTATATGAGCAGTTCTTC
TRBD2	.	TRBV18	TRBJ2-1	CASSPTSGSEVEQFF	TGTGCCAGCTCACCTACTAGCGGGAGTGAAGTTGAGCAGTTCTTC
TRBD2	.	TRBV28	TRBJ2-7	CASSLRGVVTYEQYF	TGTGCCAGCAGTTTACGGGGGGTAGTAACCTACGAGCAGTACTTC
TRBD1	.	TRBV28	TRBJ2-7	CASSRQGAQRAYYEQYF	TGTGCCAGCAGTCGACAGGGGGCTCAGCGGGCCTACTACGAGCAGTACTTC
.	.	TRBV21-1	TRBJ2-1	CASSNAREPYNEQFF	TGTGCCAGCAGCAACGCTCGGGAGCCCTACAATGAGCAGTTCTTC
TRBD2	.	TRBV2	TRBJ2-2	CASRLAGGTGELFF	TGTGCCAGCAGACTAGCGGGAGGGACCGGGGAGCTGTTTTTT
TRBD2	few	TRBV5-1	TRBJ2-2	CASSARLAGGNTGELFF	TGCGCCAGCAGCGCACGACTAGCGGGAGGTAACACCGGGGAGCTGTTTTTT
.	.	TRBV6-5	TRBJ2-7	CASKLAGSYEQYF	TGTGCCAGCAAACTAGCCGGATCCTACGAGCAGTACTTC
TRBD1	.	TRBV7-9	TRBJ2-3	CASSLSRGLDTQYF	TGTGCCAGCAGCTTATCCAGGGGGCTAGATACGCAGTATTTT
TRBD1	.	TRBV29-1	TRBJ1-1	CSVGGGQGFLGTEAFF	TGCAGCGTTGGTGGGGGACAGGGGTTCTTAGGGACTGAAGCTTTCTTT
.	few	TRBV18	TRBJ2-2	CASSSPENTGELFF	TGTGCCAGCTCATCGCCAGAGAACACCGGGGAGCTGTTTTTT
TRBD1	.	TRBV18	TRBJ1-6	CASSVTGAGNSPLHF	TGTGCCAGCTCGGTCACAGGGGCGGGTAATTCACCCCTCCACTTT
.	few	TRBV4-1	TRBJ2-7	CASSKVGQGSHEQYF	TGCGCCAGCAGCAAGGTGGGCCAGGGCTCCCACGAGCAGTACTTC
TRBD2	.	TRBV5-1	TRBJ2-3	CASSLNVRRASGKTDTQYF	TGCGCCAGCAGCTTGAATGTTAGACGGGCTAGCGGGAAGACAGATACGCAGTATTTT
.	once	TRBV2	TRBJ1-1	CASSEIGGEPFF	TGTGCCAGCAGTGAAATCGGAGGCGAACCTTTCTTT
.	.	TRBV19	TRBJ2-7	CASSPGHAYEQYF	TGTGCCAGTAGTCCTGGACACGCCTACGAGCAGTACTTC
.	.	TRBV6-5	TRBJ1-3	CATMASGNTIYF	TGTGCCACCATGGCCTCTGGAAACACCATATATTTT
.	medium-sized	TRBV30	TRBJ2-2	CGAGMGGGELFF	TGTGGTGCCGGGATGGGCGGCGGGGAGCTGTTTTTT
.	.	TRBV10-3	TRBJ1-5	CAITGTLNQPQHF	TGTGCCATCACGGGAACCCTCAATCAGCCCCAGCATTTT
TRBD1	.	TRBV5-1	TRBJ1-1	CASSQQGTEAFF	TGCGCCAGCAGCCAACAGGGGACTGAAGCTTTCTTT
TRBD2	.	TRBV9	TRBJ2-3	CASSAGLAGAPDTQYF	TGTGCCAGCAGCGCAGGACTAGCGGGAGCCCCAGATACGCAGTATTTT
TRBD1	.	TRBV15	TRBJ1-1	CATSRRTGQNTEAFF	TGTGCCACCAGCAGGAGGACAGGACAAAACACTGAAGCTTTCTTT
TRBD1	.	TRBV28	TRBJ2-7	CASRAPRQGAYEQYF	TGTGCCAGCAGGGCCCCCAGACAGGGGGCTTACGAGCAGTACTTC
TRBD1	.	TRBV15	TRBJ2-7	CATSIQGPYEQYF	TGTGCCACCAGCATACAGGGGCCCTACGAGCAGTACTTC
TRBD1	.	TRBV2	TRBJ1-1	CASRPGQALEDTEAFF	TGTGCCAGCAGGCCGGGACAGGCTCTCGAGGATACTGAAGCTTTCTTT
TRBD1	.	TRBV28	TRBJ1-2	CASRLGQAYGYTF	TGTGCCAGCAGGCTGGGACAGGCCTATGGCTACACCTTC
.	.	TRBV28	TRBJ1-1	CASSMGMNTEAFF	TGTGCCAGCAGCATGGGCATGAACACTGAAGCTTTCTTT
.	few	TRBV7-9	TRBJ2-7	CASSPRNISRGYYEQYF	TGTGCCAGCAGCCCCCGAAATATCTCAAGGGGCTACTACGAGCAGTACTTC
.	.	TRBV3-1/TRBV3-2	TRBJ2-4	CASSQVLRNIQYF	TGTGCCAGCAGCCAAGTTCTAAGAAACATTCAGTACTTC
TRBD1	.	TRBV18	TRBJ2-7	CASLSGTGTYEQYF	TGTGCCAGCTTATCCGGGACAGGGACCTACGAGCAGTACTTC
TRBD2	.	TRBV6-4	TRBJ2-3	CASSEGTSATDTQYF	TGTGCCAGCAGTGAAGGGACTAGCGCCACAGATACGCAGTATTTT
TRBD2	.	TRBV13	TRBJ2-7	CASSLPGSGSREQYF	TGTGCCAGCAGCCTCCCGGGTAGCGGGAGCCGGGAGCAGTACTTC
TRBD1	.	TRBV2	TRBJ1-2	CASSGTGGIFYGYTF	TGTGCCAGCAGTGGGACAGGGGGCATCTTCTATGGCTACACCTTC
.	.	TRBV15	TRBJ1-5	CATSRGQNQPQHF	TGTGCCACCAGCAGAGGACAGAATCAGCCCCAGCATTTT
.	.	TRBV18	TRBJ1-3	CASSPGGTGNTIYF	TGTGCCAGCTCACCAGGGGGCACTGGAAACACCATATATTTT
.	.	TRBV18	TRBJ2-7	CASSLTGTNYEQYF	TGTGCCAGCTCTTTGACAGGAACTAACTACGAGCAGTACTTC
TRBD2	once	TRBV5-1	TRBJ2-5	CASAGDFETQYF	TGCGCCAGCGCGGGGGACTTTGAGACCCAGTACTTC
.	.	TRBV6-1	TRBJ2-7	CASSDTGLIGEQYF	TGTGCCAGCAGTGACACCGGACTGATCGGCGAGCAGTACTTC
TRBD2	.	TRBV7-2	TRBJ2-7	CASSLVAGGTYEQYF	TGTGCCAGCAGCTTAGTAGCGGGAGGGACCTACGAGCAGTACTTC
TRBD2	once	TRBV13	TRBJ2-1	CASSPGLADNEQFF	TGTGCCAGCAGCCCCGGACTAGCGGACAATGAGCAGTTCTTC
TRBD1	.	TRBV5-6	TRBJ2-7	CASSRNRGRYYEQYF	TGTGCCAGCAGCCGGAACAGGGGGCGTTATTACGAGCAGTACTTC
.	.	TRBV9	TRBJ2-2	CASTGTGGGTPRGELFF	TGTGCCAGCACCGGAACGGGGGGCGGTACACCCCGGGGAGAGCTGTTTTTT
TRBD1	.	TRBV4-2	TRBJ2-3	CASSQGDRNSDTQYF	TGTGCCAGCAGCCAAGGGGACAGGAACTCAGATACGCAGTATTTT
TRBD2	.	TRBV3-1/TRBV3-2	TRBJ2-1	CASSRSGGSNEQFF	TGTGCCAGCAGCCGATCGGGGGGAAGTAATGAGCAGTTCTTC